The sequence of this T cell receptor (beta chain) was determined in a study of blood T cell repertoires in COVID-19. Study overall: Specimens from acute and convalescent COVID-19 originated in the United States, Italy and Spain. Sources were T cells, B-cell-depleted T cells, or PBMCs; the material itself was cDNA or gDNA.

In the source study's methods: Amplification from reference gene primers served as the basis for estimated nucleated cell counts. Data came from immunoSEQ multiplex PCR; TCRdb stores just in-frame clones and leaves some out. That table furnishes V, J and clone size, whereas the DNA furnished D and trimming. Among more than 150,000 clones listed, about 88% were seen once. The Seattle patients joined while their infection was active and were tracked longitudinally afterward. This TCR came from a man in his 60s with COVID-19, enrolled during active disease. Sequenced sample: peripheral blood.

CDR3 DNA: TGTGCCACCAGTGATTTACCCCCACAGGAAGAGACCCAGTACTTC. Translated, it gives CATSDLPPQEETQYF. The J gene is TRBJ2-5, the V gene TRBV24-1; D may be TRBD1 (5 bases). In germline, CDR1 is KGHDR, CDR2 SFDVKD. This CDR3 has 15 residues. The V end was cut by 1 base, the J end by 3 bases, with 11 bases between.